This T cell receptor beta chain is from a study of Ad26.COV2.S vaccination and SARS-CoV-2 variants. The CDR3 consists of 15 residues. Germline V gene data show CDR1 as SNHLY and CDR2 as FYNNEI. Trimming removed 7 bases at V and 5 bases at J, with 21 bases between. Profiling relied on immunoSEQ multiplex PCR, and the TCRdb table lists in-frame clones only, not all of them. The profile covers around 320,000 clones, with around nine tenths appearing a single time and more than 3% taken by the ten largest. Specified treatment: approximately 18 received Ad26.COV2.S at low or high dose, single or two shots; 5 received placebo; per-sample allocation not given. It was on day 63 after the first vaccine or placebo injection that samples were taken. Based in Boston, the donor was an adult of 18-55 years. Expressing Wuhan-strain SARS-CoV-2 spike, an Ad26 vector served as the vaccine.

This receptor was taken from a person between 18 and 59 years old who received the Ad26.COV2.S COVID-19 vaccine or a placebo. The sequences come from peripheral blood, collected in a trial of Ad26.COV2.S vaccine versus placebo. The V call is TRBV2, the J call TRBJ2-7, with a possible D match to TRBD1 (6 bases). The chain's CDR3 is CASNYLYRDMNEQYF. CDR3 coding DNA: TGTGCCAGCAACTACCTTTACAGGGATATGAACGAGCAGTACTTC.